This note documents a single T cell receptor beta chain sequence. Its target is not known. Sequencing used immunoSEQ multiplex PCR; TCRdb keeps in-frame clones, though not all of them. The data contain around 140,000 clones, over 75% of them singletons. The entry originates in a study of T cell responses to AZD1222 COVID-19 vaccine. Study results and caveats: Spike-specific TCR depth and breadth grew after two AZD1222 doses.

The germline V gene has CDR1 SGHDN and CDR2 FVKESK. The V gene lost 0 bases and the J gene lost 3 bases, with 11 bases spanning the gap. The CDR3 totals 15 residues. J is TRBJ1-1 and V is TRBV14; D might be TRBD1 (5 bases). The TCR was taken from an adult in good health. Sequenced here: peripheral blood, sampled on day 0 of AZD1222 vaccination. The CDR3 DNA reads TGTGCCAGCAGCCAAGAGGGTAAGGGGTACACTGAAGCTTTCTTT. The encoded protein is CASSQEGKGYTEAFF.